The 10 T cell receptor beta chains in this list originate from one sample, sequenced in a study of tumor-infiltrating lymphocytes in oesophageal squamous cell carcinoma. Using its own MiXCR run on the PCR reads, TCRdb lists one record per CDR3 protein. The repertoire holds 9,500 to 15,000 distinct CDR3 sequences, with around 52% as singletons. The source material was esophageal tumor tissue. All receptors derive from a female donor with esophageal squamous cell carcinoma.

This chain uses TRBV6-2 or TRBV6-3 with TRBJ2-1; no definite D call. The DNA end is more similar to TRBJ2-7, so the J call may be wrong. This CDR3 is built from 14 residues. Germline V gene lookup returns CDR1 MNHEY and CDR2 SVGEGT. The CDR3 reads CASSVAVFTYEQYF. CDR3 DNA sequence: TGTGCCAGCAGTGTGGCAGTCTTTACCTACGAGCAGTACTTC.

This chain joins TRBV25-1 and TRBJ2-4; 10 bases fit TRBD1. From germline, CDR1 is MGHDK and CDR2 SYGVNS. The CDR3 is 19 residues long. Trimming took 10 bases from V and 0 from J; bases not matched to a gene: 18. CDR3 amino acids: CATADPGQGGKLAKNIQYF. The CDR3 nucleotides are TGTGCCACCGCCGACCCCGGACAGGGGGGGAAACTAGCCAAAAACATTCAGTACTTC.

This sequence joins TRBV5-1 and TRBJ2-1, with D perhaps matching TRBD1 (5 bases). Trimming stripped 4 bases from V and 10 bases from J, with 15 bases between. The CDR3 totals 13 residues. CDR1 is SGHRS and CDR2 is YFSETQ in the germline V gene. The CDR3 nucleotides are TGCGCCAGCAGCCATAACCAGGGCTACGAGCAGTTCTTC. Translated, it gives CASSHNQGYEQFF.

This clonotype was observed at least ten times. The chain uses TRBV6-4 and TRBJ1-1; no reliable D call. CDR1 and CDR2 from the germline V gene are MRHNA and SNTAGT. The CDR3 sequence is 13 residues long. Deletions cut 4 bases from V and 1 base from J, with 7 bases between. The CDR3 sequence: CASSARRNTEAFF. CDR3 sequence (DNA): TGTGCCAGCAGTGCGCGAAGGAACACTGAAGCTTTCTTT.

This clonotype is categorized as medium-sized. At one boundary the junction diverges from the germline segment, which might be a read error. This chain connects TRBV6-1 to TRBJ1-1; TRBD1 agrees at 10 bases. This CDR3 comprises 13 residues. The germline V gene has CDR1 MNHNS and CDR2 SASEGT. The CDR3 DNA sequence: TGTGCCAGCAGTGACGGGACAGGGGCTCTGGTCGTCTTT. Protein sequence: CASSDGTGALVVF.

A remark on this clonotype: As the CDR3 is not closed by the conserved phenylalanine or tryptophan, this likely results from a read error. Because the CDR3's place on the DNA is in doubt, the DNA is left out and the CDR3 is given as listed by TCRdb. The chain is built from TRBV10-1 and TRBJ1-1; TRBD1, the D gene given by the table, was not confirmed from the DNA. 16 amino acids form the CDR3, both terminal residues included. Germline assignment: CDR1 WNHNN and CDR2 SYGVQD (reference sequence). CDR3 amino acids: CASGVGTVKRPSTSGQ.

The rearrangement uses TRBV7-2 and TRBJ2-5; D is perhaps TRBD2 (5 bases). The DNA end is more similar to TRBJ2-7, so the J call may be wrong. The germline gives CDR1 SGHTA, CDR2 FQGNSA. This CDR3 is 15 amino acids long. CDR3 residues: CASSIAYGKFNEQYF. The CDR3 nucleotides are TGTGCCAGCAGTATCGCGTACGGGAAGTTTAACGAGCAGTACTTC.

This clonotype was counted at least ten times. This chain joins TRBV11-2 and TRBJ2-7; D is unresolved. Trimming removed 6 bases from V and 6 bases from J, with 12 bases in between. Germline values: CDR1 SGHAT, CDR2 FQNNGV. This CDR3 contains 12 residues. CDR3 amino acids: CASRIGKGEQYF. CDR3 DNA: TGTGCCAGCAGAATAGGAAAGGGCGAGCAGTACTTC. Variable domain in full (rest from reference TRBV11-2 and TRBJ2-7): EAGVAQSPRYKIIEKRQSVAFWCNPISGHATLYWYQQILGQGPKLLIQFQNNGVVDDSQLPKDRFSAERLKGVDSTLKIQPAKLEDSAVYLCASRIGKGEQYFGPGTRLTVT.

The CDR3 DNA is TGTGCCAGCAGCTTGTTGTCAGTGGAAGAGACCCAGTACTTC. It yields the protein CASSLLSVEETQYF. This chain uses TRBV5-4 with TRBJ2-7; unclear D gene. The DNA matches TRBJ2-5 better at its end, which makes the J call doubtful. Per the germline V gene, CDR1 is SGHNT and CDR2 is YYREEE (reference sequence). The CDR3 is made up of 14 amino acids.

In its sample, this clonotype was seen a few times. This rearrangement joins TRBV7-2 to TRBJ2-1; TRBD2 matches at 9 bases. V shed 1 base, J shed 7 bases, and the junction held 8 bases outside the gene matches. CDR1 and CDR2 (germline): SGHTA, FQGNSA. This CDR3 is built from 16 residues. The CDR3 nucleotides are TGTGCCAGCAGCTTAGTCGGAGCGGGAGGAAGGAATGAGCAGTTCTTC. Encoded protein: CASSLVGAGGRNEQFF. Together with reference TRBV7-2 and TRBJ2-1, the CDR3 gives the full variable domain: GAGVSQSPSNKVTEKGKDVELRCDPISGHTALYWYRQSLGQGLEFLIYFQGNSAPDKSGLPSDRFSAERTGGSVSTLTIQRTQQEDSAVYLCASSLVGAGGRNEQFFGPGTRLTVL.